This T cell receptor beta chain was identified in a study of metastatic and nonmetastatic thyroid tumors. Whole-study context: The authors compared repertoires across blood and tumor or nodule tissue from malignant and benign thyroid patients.

As processed by the authors: A papillary thyroid cancer distant-metastasis classifier was built from CDR3 differences across clinicopathological groups. TCRdb re-called the PCR reads via MiXCR. TCRdb assigned the V and J calls; the authors' analysis was not used. The repertoire holds about 21,000 clones, around an eighth seen once, with around a quarter in the top ten. No patient had received any treatment before thyroid surgery. This clone was observed many times. Per the germline V gene, CDR1 is DFQATT and CDR2 is SNEGSKA (reference sequence). Trimming shortened V by 3 bases and J by 5 bases, and 10 bases separated the two germline ends. The CDR3 consists of 12 residues.

The chain couples TRBV20-1 to TRBJ2-5, with D unresolved. This receptor was taken from a female donor with papillary thyroid cancer or a benign thyroid nodule (not recorded which). Some clones in this sample may be carry-over from other donors' samples. Sequencing was carried out using blood. CDR3 sequence (DNA): TGCAGTGCTAGTTTGGTGTGGGAGACCCAGTACTTC. It specifies CSASLVWETQYF.